A selection of T cell receptor beta chains follows, all from one sample in a study of T cells after somatic rescue of genetic block. The table came from immunoSEQ multiplex PCR; TCRdb's copy has only in-frame clones and leaves some out. The profile covers about 120,000 clones, with around nine tenths appearing a single time and more than 1.4% taken by the ten largest. What was sequenced was peripheral blood mononuclear cells (PBMCs). Every receptor here comes from a young woman. Both conserved end residues are trimmed from each CDR3.

TRBV13	TRBJ2-5	ASSSGLSGMETQY
TRBV7-9	TRBJ2-2	ATPQGGNTGELF
TRBV2	TRBJ1-5	ASSAPGQFNQPQH
TRBV4-3	TRBJ2-1	ASSPAGVNEQF
TRBV14	TRBJ1-3	ASSPAGGQGFGNTIY
TRBV28	TRBJ2-5	ASAPVQETQY
TRBV15	TRBJ2-7	ATRYSDREYEQY
TRBV27	TRBJ2-2	ASGPFTGELF
TRBV5-8	TRBJ2-2	ASSLGPFGWAGELF
TRBV5-1	TRBJ1-3	ASSSSGGAGLSSGNTIY
TRBV2	TRBJ1-2	ASTGDGRTYGYT
TRBV7-6	TRBJ1-1	ASSFAQNTEAF
TRBV11-3	TRBJ1-1	ASSLDDTEAF
TRBV30	TRBJ2-5	AWSVKETQY
TRBV19	TRBJ2-7	ASSIAGVGYEQY
TRBV6-6	TRBJ2-7	ASSYPSTVGNEQY
TRBV4-3	TRBJ1-6	ASSQAPQENRLH
TRBV4-2	TRBJ2-1	ASSRDTSGGAGEQF
TRBV6-6	TRBJ1-2	ASSYLTGDYGYT
TRBV2	TRBJ2-3	ASSEGLWSSTDTQY
TRBV6-5	TRBJ2-1	ASTPGGYYNEQF
TRBV27	TRBJ1-1	ASSSGGTEAF
TRBV9	TRBJ2-7	ASSARGGVYEQY
TRBV18	TRBJ2-2	ASSPTRELF
TRBV19	TRBJ2-5	ASSIHRGSQETQY
TRBV14	TRBJ2-3	ASSPYGTGGTDTQY
TRBV7-9	TRBJ2-3	ASTSGADTQY
TRBV5-4	TRBJ1-1	ASSSAGTGNTEAF
TRBV19	TRBJ1-2	ASRTGNYGYT
TRBV2	TRBJ2-5	ASRAGTGDGETQY
TRBV5-5	TRBJ1-5	ASSDGTGVHQPQH
TRBV29-1	TRBJ1-4	SGQGANEKLF
TRBV15	TRBJ2-5	ATHPTSGGARETQY
TRBV18	TRBJ1-2	ASSLRTGRQNYGYT
TRBV5-1	TRBJ2-7	ASSSPGTGTYEQY
TRBV30	TRBJ2-1	ASAPTGQF
TRBV30	TRBJ1-5	AWTHGVDQPQH
TRBV7-9	TRBJ2-5	ASSLETSRETQY
TRBV2	TRBJ1-4	ASSRDRGSGEKLF
TRBV4-1	TRBJ2-2	ASSHPRGQGRSGELF